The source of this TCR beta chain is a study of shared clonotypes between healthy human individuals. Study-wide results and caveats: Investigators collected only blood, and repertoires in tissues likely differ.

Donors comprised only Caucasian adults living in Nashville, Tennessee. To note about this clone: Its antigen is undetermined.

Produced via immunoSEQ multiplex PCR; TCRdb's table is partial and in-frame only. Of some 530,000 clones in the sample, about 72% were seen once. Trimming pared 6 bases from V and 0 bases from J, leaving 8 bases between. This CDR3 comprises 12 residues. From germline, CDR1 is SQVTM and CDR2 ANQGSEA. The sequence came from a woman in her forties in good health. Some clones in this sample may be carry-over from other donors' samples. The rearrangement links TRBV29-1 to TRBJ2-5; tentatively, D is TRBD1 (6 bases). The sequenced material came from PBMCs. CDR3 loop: CSVRDNQETQYF. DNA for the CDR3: TGCAGCGTCCGGGACAACCAAGAGACCCAGTACTTC.